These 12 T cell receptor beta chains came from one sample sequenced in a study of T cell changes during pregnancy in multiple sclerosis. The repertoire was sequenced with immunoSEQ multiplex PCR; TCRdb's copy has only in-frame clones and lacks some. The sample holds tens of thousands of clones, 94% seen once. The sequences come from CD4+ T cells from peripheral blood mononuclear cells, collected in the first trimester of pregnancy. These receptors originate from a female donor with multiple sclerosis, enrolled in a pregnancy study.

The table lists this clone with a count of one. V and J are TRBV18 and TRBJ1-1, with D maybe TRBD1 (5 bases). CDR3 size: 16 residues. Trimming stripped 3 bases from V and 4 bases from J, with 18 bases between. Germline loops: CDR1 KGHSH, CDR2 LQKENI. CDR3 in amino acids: CASSPGDGQGATEAFF. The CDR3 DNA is TGTGCCAGCTCACCCGGTGATGGGCAGGGCGCCACTGAAGCTTTCTTT. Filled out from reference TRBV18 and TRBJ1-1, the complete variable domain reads NAGVMQNPRHLVRRRGQEARLRCSPMKGHSHVYWYRQLPEEGLKFMVYLQKENIIDESGMPKERFSAEFPKEGPSILRIQQVVRGDSAAYFCASSPGDGQGATEAFFGQGTRLTVV.

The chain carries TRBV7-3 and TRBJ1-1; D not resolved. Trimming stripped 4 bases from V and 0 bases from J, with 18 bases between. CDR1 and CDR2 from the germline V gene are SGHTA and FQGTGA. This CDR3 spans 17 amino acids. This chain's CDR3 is CASSYDILGFMNTEAFF. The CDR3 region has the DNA TGTGCCAGCAGCTACGACATATTGGGTTTCATGAACACTGAAGCTTTCTTT.

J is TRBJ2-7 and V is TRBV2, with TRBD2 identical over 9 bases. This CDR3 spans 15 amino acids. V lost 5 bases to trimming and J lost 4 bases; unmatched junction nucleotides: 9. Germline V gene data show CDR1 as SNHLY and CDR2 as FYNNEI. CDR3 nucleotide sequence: TGTGCCAGCAGTTCCGCGGGGGCGGGAGGGTACGAGCAGTACTTC. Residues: CASSSAGAGGYEQYF.

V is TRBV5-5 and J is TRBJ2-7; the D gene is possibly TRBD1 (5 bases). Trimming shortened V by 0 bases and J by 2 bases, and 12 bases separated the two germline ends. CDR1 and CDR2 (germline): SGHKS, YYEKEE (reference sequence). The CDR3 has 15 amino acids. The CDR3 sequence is CASSLVTGPTYEQYF. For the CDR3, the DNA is TGTGCCAGCAGCTTGGTCACAGGACCCACCTACGAGCAGTACTTC.

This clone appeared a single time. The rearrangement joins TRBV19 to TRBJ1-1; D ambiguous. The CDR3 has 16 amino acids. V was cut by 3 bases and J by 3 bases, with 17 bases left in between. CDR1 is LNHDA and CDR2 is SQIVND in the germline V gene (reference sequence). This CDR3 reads CASSILQNRADTEAFF. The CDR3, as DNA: TGTGCCAGTAGTATTTTACAAAACCGCGCGGACACTGAAGCTTTCTTT.

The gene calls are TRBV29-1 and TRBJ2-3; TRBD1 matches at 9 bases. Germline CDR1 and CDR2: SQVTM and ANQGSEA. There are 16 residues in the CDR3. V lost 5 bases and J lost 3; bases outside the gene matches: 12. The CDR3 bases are TGCAGCGTTCATAACCCGGGACAGGGTACGACAGATACGCAGTATTTT. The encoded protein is CSVHNPGQGTTDTQYF.

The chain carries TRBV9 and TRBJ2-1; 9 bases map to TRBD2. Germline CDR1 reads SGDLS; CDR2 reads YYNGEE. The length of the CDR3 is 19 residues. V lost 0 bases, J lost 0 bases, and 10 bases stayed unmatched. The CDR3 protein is CASSVAASGAQSSYNEQFF. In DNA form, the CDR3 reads TGTGCCAGCAGCGTAGCGGCTAGCGGGGCACAAAGCTCCTACAATGAGCAGTTCTTC.

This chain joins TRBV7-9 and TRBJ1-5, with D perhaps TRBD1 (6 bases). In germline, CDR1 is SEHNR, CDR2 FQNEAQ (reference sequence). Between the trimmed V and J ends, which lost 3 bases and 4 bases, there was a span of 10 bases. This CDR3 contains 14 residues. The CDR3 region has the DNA TGTGCCAGCAGCTTCGAGGGGGAGAATCAGCCCCAGCATTTT. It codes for CASSFEGENQPQHF.

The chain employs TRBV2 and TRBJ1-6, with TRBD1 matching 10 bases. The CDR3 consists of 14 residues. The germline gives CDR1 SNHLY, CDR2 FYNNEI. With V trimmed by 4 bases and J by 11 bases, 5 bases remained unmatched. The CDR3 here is CASSVGQGLAPLHF. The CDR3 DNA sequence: TGTGCCAGCAGTGTGGGACAGGGGCTCGCACCCCTCCACTTT.

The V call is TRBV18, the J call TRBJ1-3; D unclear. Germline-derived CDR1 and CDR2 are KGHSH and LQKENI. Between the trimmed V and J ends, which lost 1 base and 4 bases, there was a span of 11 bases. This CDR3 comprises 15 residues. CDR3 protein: CASSPQPAGGNTIYF. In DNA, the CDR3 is TGTGCCAGCTCACCACAGCCGGCAGGAGGAAACACCATATATTTT.

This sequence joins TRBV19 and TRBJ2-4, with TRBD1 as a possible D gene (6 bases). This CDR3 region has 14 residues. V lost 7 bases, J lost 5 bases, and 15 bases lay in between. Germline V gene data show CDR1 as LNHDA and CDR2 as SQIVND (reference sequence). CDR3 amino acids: CASNTGPTENIQYF. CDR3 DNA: TGTGCCAGTAACACAGGGCCCACCGAAAACATTCAGTACTTC.

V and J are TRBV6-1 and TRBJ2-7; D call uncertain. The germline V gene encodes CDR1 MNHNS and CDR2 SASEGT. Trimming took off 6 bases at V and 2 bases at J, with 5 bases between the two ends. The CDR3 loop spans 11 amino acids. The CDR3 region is CASRSTYEQYF. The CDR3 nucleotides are TGTGCCAGCAGGAGTACCTACGAGCAGTACTTC.